The 10 T cell receptor beta chains below come from one sample, sequenced in a study of technical replicates of blood from several donors. The protocol was immunoSEQ multiplex PCR, while the TCRdb copy is restricted to in-frame clones and leaves out a portion. The sample consists of tens of thousands of clones, almost 98% of them appearing once. The sequenced material came from T cells isolated from PBMCs. The receptors come from a human donor in good health.

The gene calls are TRBV5-1 and TRBJ1-1; D unclear. The CDR3 length is 14 residues. Germline values: CDR1 SGHRS, CDR2 YFSETQ. Trimming pared 0 bases from V and 3 bases from J, leaving 9 bases between. As DNA, the CDR3 is TGCGCCAGCAGCTTGGGATTCGAGGACACTGAAGCTTTCTTT. As protein: CASSLGFEDTEAFF.

The chain is built from TRBV27 and TRBJ2-5; possible D gene TRBD1, 6 bases. The CDR3 loop spans 16 amino acids. V lost 4 bases and J 5 bases, leaving 20 bases between the germline ends. In germline, CDR1 is MNHEY, CDR2 SMNVEV (reference sequence). The CDR3 DNA is TGTGCCAGCAGTTCTGAACCGACAGGACAGCGGGAGACCCAGTACTTC. Protein product: CASSSEPTGQRETQYF.

Turning to this clone: The junction departs from the called germline gene at one end, perhaps through a read error. The chain uses TRBV7-8 and TRBJ1-2; D is unresolved. The length of the CDR3 is 14 residues. Germline CDR1 and CDR2: SGHVS and FQNEAQ. CDR3 loop: CASSIATGNYGYTF. The DNA of the CDR3 is TGTGCCAGCAGCATAGCGACTGGGAACTATGGCTACACCTTC.

This clone was seen a single time. The chain links TRBV6-1 to TRBJ2-1, with 8 bases fitting TRBD1. The V gene's germline CDR1 is MNHNS and CDR2 SASEGT. Trimming removed 8 bases from V and 4 bases from J; junction bases left unmatched: 10. The CDR3 loop spans 15 amino acids. The CDR3 is CASGPQGAGYNEQFF. The CDR3 DNA reads TGTGCCAGCGGGCCCCAGGGGGCGGGGTACAATGAGCAGTTCTTC.

The chain has TRBV29-1 and TRBJ2-1; 7 nucleotides align to TRBD2. The CDR3 has 11 amino acids. The germline V gene encodes CDR1 SQVTM and CDR2 ANQGSEA. The V and J ends lost 6 bases and 10 bases, in that order; junction bases with no gene match: 6. Here the CDR3 reads CSVRLAREQFF. CDR3 nucleotides: TGCAGCGTGAGACTAGCTAGGGAGCAGTTCTTC.

The genes are TRBV28 and TRBJ1-2; 7 positions agree with TRBD1. Germline CDR1 MDHEN, CDR2 SYDVKM. Trimming at V came to 2 bases and at J to 4 bases, leaving 4 bases not matched to a gene. CDR3 length: 14 residues. The CDR3 loop is CASSLNRGSYGYTF. CDR3 bases: TGTGCCAGCAGTTTAAACAGGGGATCCTATGGCTACACCTTC.

The CDR3 spells CASSQEGLPSEQYF. The CDR3 nucleotides read TGCGCCAGCAGCCAAGAGGGACTACCGAGCGAGCAGTACTTC. This chain connects TRBV4-1 to TRBJ2-7; 7 nucleotides line up with TRBD2. J gave up 6 bases and V 0 bases, and 5 bases lay outside the gene matches. The CDR3 covers 14 residues. Looked up from germline, CDR1 is MGHRA and CDR2 is YSYEKL.

The J gene is TRBJ2-1, the V gene TRBV5-6, with TRBD1 matching over 8 bases. Trimming at V came to 1 base and at J to 6 bases, leaving 6 bases not matched to a gene. The CDR3 totals 15 residues. The germline V gene encodes CDR1 SGHDT and CDR2 YYEEEE. The CDR3 reads CASSLYQGAPNEQFF. CDR3 in DNA: TGTGCCAGCAGCTTGTACCAGGGGGCGCCCAATGAGCAGTTCTTC.

The chain has TRBV27 and TRBJ1-5; D remains unclear. The CDR3 has 10 amino acids. V shed 8 bases and J shed 5 bases, with 4 bases lying between them. Germline CDR1 reads MNHEY; CDR2 reads SMNVEV (reference sequence). The CDR3 loop is CASGYQPQHF. Written as DNA, the CDR3 is TGTGCCAGCGGCTATCAGCCCCAGCATTTT.

V usage is TRBV7-9 and J usage is TRBJ1-1, with D possibly matching TRBD1 (6 bases). Germline CDR1 SEHNR, CDR2 FQNEAQ (reference sequence). The CDR3 length is 12 residues. Trimming shortened V by 5 bases and J by 3 bases, and 7 bases separated the two germline ends. CDR3 protein: CASSGQYTEAFF. The CDR3, as DNA: TGTGCCAGCAGCGGACAGTACACTGAAGCTTTCTTT.